A single sample gave rise to the 3 T cell receptor beta chains below, sequenced in a study of tumor-infiltrating lymphocytes in oesophageal squamous cell carcinoma. TCRdb called the PCR reads again in MiXCR, with one record for every CDR3 protein. The sample contains 13,000 or so distinct CDR3 sequences, 56% of which appear only once. Sequencing was done on a sample of esophageal tumor tissue. These receptors were obtained from a female donor with esophageal squamous cell carcinoma.

This clonotype appeared a few times. The CDR3 sequence is CASSPIGRERDEQFF. CDR3 sequence (DNA): TGTGCCAGCAGCCCCATTGGGCGGGAGAGGGATGAGCAGTTCTTC. This rearrangement joins TRBV5-5 to TRBJ2-1, with 7 positions matching TRBD2. Looked up from germline, CDR1 is SGHKS and CDR2 is YYEKEE (reference sequence). Trimming removed 4 bases from V and 8 bases from J; junction bases left unmatched: 12. The CDR3 sequence is 15 residues long.

This clonotype came up once. One end of the junction is discordant with germline, which a read error may explain. The V and J genes are TRBV7-4 and TRBJ2-5; D remains ambiguous. The V gene's germline CDR1 is SGHVT and CDR2 SQSDAQ. The CDR3 totals 13 residues. For the CDR3, the DNA is TGTGCCAGCAGCTTAGTAGGGAATTCACCCCTCCACTTC. It encodes CASSLVGNSPLHF. Full variable domain (remainder filled in from reference TRBV7-4 and TRBJ2-5): GAGVSQSPRYKVAKRGRDVALRCDSISGHVTLYWYRQTLGQGSEVLTYSQSDAQRDKSGRPSGRFSAERPERSVSTLKIQRTEQGDSAVYLCASSLVGNSPLHFGPGTRLLVL.

The table lists this clonotype with a few counts. The chain couples TRBV7-6 to TRBJ2-6; 9 nucleotides match TRBD1. The CDR3 runs 20 residues. Unmatched junction bases numbered 11, after V lost 2 bases and J lost 0 bases. The germline V gene encodes CDR1 SGHVS and CDR2 FNYEAQ. The CDR3 spells CASSLSAGRDRDSGANVLTF. CDR3 nucleotides: TGTGCCAGCAGCTTATCGGCCGGTCGGGACAGGGACTCTGGGGCCAACGTCCTGACTTTC.